This is a list of T cell receptor beta chains from one sample in a study of blood T cell repertoires in COVID-19. Clones were sequenced by immunoSEQ multiplex PCR, and TCRdb holds only the in-frame ones, with some missing. The table records 400,000 or so clones, about nine tenths of them present only once. Sequences were obtained from peripheral blood. These receptors were collected from a woman aged 40 to 50 with COVID-19, enrolled during active disease. CDR3s include the opening cysteine and the closing phenylalanine or tryptophan. Fields, in order: J gene, V gene, D gene, clone size, CDR3 protein, CDR3 DNA. A D gene is named only where the DNA matches it firmly. Not all rows give a size; the values are once, few, many and, for expanded clones, a class.

j_call: TRBJ1-2
v_call: TRBV12-3/TRBV12-4
d_call: .
clone_size: .
cdr3_aa: CASSFTGTKGYTF
cdr3_nt: TGTGCCAGCAGTTTCACAGGGACGAAAGGCTACACCTTC

j_call: TRBJ1-3
v_call: TRBV10-3
d_call: .
clone_size: .
cdr3_aa: CAISGGRTAGNTIYF
cdr3_nt: TGTGCCATCAGTGGGGGGAGGACCGCTGGAAACACCATATATTTT

j_call: TRBJ1-1
v_call: TRBV2
d_call: .
clone_size: .
cdr3_aa: CASSSQGFDTEAFF
cdr3_nt: TGTGCCAGCAGTTCCCAGGGGTTTGACACTGAAGCTTTCTTT

j_call: TRBJ2-2
v_call: TRBV7-3
d_call: .
clone_size: .
cdr3_aa: CASSLERGELFF
cdr3_nt: TGTGCCAGCAGCTTGGAGAGAGGGGAGCTGTTTTTT

j_call: TRBJ1-1
v_call: TRBV27
d_call: .
clone_size: .
cdr3_aa: CASSRPGGNTEAFF
cdr3_nt: TGTGCCAGCAGCCGTCCGGGTGGGAACACTGAAGCTTTCTTT

j_call: TRBJ2-7
v_call: TRBV28
d_call: .
clone_size: .
cdr3_aa: CASSFQRTGRTYEQYF
cdr3_nt: TGTGCCAGCAGTTTTCAAAGGACTGGACGGACCTACGAGCAGTACTTC

j_call: TRBJ1-5
v_call: TRBV18
d_call: .
clone_size: .
cdr3_aa: CASSPGANQPQHF
cdr3_nt: TGTGCCAGCTCACCTGGAGCAAATCAGCCCCAGCATTTT

j_call: TRBJ1-2
v_call: TRBV28
d_call: .
clone_size: .
cdr3_aa: CASKTAIRNYGYTF
cdr3_nt: TGTGCCAGCAAAACCGCAATCCGGAACTATGGCTACACCTTC

j_call: TRBJ2-7
v_call: TRBV15
d_call: TRBD2
clone_size: .
cdr3_aa: CATSRGRSGGEQYF
cdr3_nt: TGTGCCACCAGCAGAGGGCGGTCGGGGGGCGAGCAGTACTTC

j_call: TRBJ2-5
v_call: TRBV7-3
d_call: TRBD2
clone_size: .
cdr3_aa: CASSSTGLAFTGETQYF
cdr3_nt: TGTGCCAGCAGCTCAACGGGACTAGCGTTTACTGGGGAGACCCAGTACTTC

j_call: TRBJ1-1
v_call: TRBV5-4
d_call: .
clone_size: .
cdr3_aa: CASSFEGATEAFF
cdr3_nt: TGTGCCAGCAGCTTTGAAGGGGCCACTGAAGCTTTCTTT

j_call: TRBJ2-1
v_call: TRBV28
d_call: .
clone_size: few
cdr3_aa: CASSRPGRDEQFF
cdr3_nt: TGTGCCAGCAGCCGTCCTGGGCGAGATGAGCAGTTCTTC

j_call: TRBJ2-7
v_call: TRBV5-4
d_call: TRBD1
clone_size: .
cdr3_aa: CASSLVGTGGEQYF
cdr3_nt: TGTGCCAGCAGCTTGGTAGGGACAGGGGGCGAGCAGTACTTC

j_call: TRBJ2-3
v_call: TRBV5-8
d_call: TRBD1
clone_size: .
cdr3_aa: CASSFNRGNTQYF
cdr3_nt: TGTGCCAGCAGCTTTAACAGGGGAAATACGCAGTATTTT

j_call: TRBJ1-5
v_call: TRBV2
d_call: TRBD1
clone_size: .
cdr3_aa: CASSRGGAPLSSNQPQHF
cdr3_nt: TGTGCCAGCAGTAGAGGGGGCGCCCCCCTTTCTAGCAATCAGCCCCAGCATTTT

j_call: TRBJ1-1
v_call: TRBV21-1
d_call: .
clone_size: .
cdr3_aa: CASSKDLGDPAEEAFF
cdr3_nt: TGTGCCAGCAGCAAAGATCTAGGTGATCCGGCGGAGGAAGCTTTCTTT

j_call: TRBJ1-2
v_call: TRBV6-1
d_call: .
clone_size: few
cdr3_aa: CASSEAGRIGGYTF
cdr3_nt: TGTGCCAGCAGTGAAGCGGGCCGCATCGGCGGCTACACCTTC

j_call: TRBJ2-7
v_call: TRBV19
d_call: TRBD1
clone_size: .
cdr3_aa: CASSTNRDRVFEQYF
cdr3_nt: TGTGCCAGTAGTACAAACCGGGACAGGGTTTTCGAGCAGTACTTC

j_call: TRBJ2-6
v_call: TRBV27
d_call: .
clone_size: .
cdr3_aa: CASRGTTAGANVLTF
cdr3_nt: TGTGCCAGCAGGGGTACGACAGCTGGGGCCAACGTCCTGACTTTC

j_call: TRBJ2-3
v_call: TRBV11-2
d_call: TRBD2
clone_size: .
cdr3_aa: CASSLMVPSGGVTDTQYF
cdr3_nt: TGTGCCAGCAGCTTAATGGTTCCTAGCGGGGGGGTCACAGATACGCAGTATTTT

j_call: TRBJ2-3
v_call: TRBV5-1
d_call: TRBD2
clone_size: .
cdr3_aa: CASSPWEGGSDTQYF
cdr3_nt: TGCGCCAGCAGCCCTTGGGAGGGTGGATCAGATACGCAGTATTTT

j_call: TRBJ2-4
v_call: TRBV5-1
d_call: .
clone_size: .
cdr3_aa: CASSLGPENIQYF
cdr3_nt: TGCGCCAGCAGCTTGGGGCCCGAAAACATTCAGTACTTC

j_call: TRBJ2-3
v_call: TRBV7-2
d_call: .
clone_size: .
cdr3_aa: CASSLVGLSTDTQYF
cdr3_nt: TGTGCCAGCAGCTTAGTTGGACTCTCCACAGATACGCAGTATTTT

j_call: TRBJ1-3
v_call: TRBV7-3
d_call: TRBD1
clone_size: .
cdr3_aa: CASSLSPALAGGSGNTIYF
cdr3_nt: TGTGCCAGCAGCTTATCTCCCGCTTTGGCAGGGGGCTCTGGAAACACCATATATTTT

j_call: TRBJ1-3
v_call: TRBV10-2
d_call: TRBD1
clone_size: .
cdr3_aa: CASSEFPTGWTATGNTIYF
cdr3_nt: TGCGCCAGCAGTGAGTTTCCGACAGGGTGGACGGCCACTGGAAACACCATATATTTT

j_call: TRBJ1-4
v_call: TRBV14
d_call: .
clone_size: .
cdr3_aa: CASSQEKQKSGEKLFF
cdr3_nt: TGTGCCAGCAGCCAAGAAAAACAAAAATCGGGAGAAAAACTGTTTTTT

j_call: TRBJ1-3
v_call: TRBV5-1
d_call: .
clone_size: .
cdr3_aa: CASSLGPDKDTIYF
cdr3_nt: TGCGCCAGCAGCCTGGGACCGGACAAGGACACCATATATTTT

j_call: TRBJ2-2
v_call: TRBV7-6
d_call: .
clone_size: .
cdr3_aa: CASSLVFGQANTGELFF
cdr3_nt: TGTGCCAGCAGCTTAGTTTTTGGCCAGGCGAACACCGGGGAGCTGTTTTTT

j_call: TRBJ1-1
v_call: TRBV24-1
d_call: TRBD1
clone_size: few
cdr3_aa: CATSGQGDTEAFF
cdr3_nt: TGTGCCACCAGTGGACAGGGCGACACTGAAGCTTTCTTT

j_call: TRBJ2-5
v_call: TRBV14
d_call: TRBD1
clone_size: .
cdr3_aa: CASSQSPWYGQGGETQYF
cdr3_nt: TGTGCCAGCAGCCAAAGCCCCTGGTACGGACAGGGTGGAGAGACCCAGTACTTC

j_call: TRBJ2-5
v_call: TRBV24-1
d_call: .
clone_size: .
cdr3_aa: CATGQALQETQYF
cdr3_nt: TGTGCCACCGGGCAGGCTCTCCAAGAGACCCAGTACTTC

j_call: TRBJ2-7
v_call: TRBV6-2/TRBV6-3
d_call: TRBD2
clone_size: .
cdr3_aa: CASSYLAGTYEQYF
cdr3_nt: TGTGCCAGCAGTTACCTAGCGGGGACCTACGAGCAGTACTTC

j_call: TRBJ2-1
v_call: TRBV27
d_call: TRBD2
clone_size: once
cdr3_aa: CASSLGTSGAYNEQFF
cdr3_nt: TGTGCCAGCAGCCTAGGTACTAGCGGAGCTTACAATGAGCAGTTCTTC